Listed below are T cell receptor beta chains from one sample, sequenced in a study of Graves' ophthalmopathy and Graves' hyperthyroidism. TCRdb independently ran MiXCR on the multiplex PCR reads; one entry per CDR3 protein. The table records about 1.1 million distinct CDR3 sequences, roughly 35% of them present only once. The specimen sequenced was peripheral blood or thyroid tissue (not recorded which). The receptors come from an adult man with Graves' hyperthyroidism. CDR3s leave out the opening cysteine and the closing phenylalanine or tryptophan.

CDR3	J	V
RLGSGSTYEQY	TRBJ2-7	TRBV20-1
SARVGGRGDNSPLH	TRBJ1-6	TRBV20-1
ASSIPDRYGNTIY	TRBJ1-3	TRBV19
ASREQGVNYGYT	TRBJ1-2	TRBV9
SARDVVSETVNSPLH	TRBJ1-6	TRBV20-1
ASSPRAGLAGELF	TRBJ2-2	TRBV7-3
AGSSKETQY	TRBJ2-5	TRBV5-1
ASSEADTGSLRLGEQY	TRBJ2-7	TRBV6-5
ASRPDRGRGYGYT	TRBJ1-2	TRBV7-8
ASTEEASSGANVLT	TRBJ2-6	TRBV2
ASSPVTGELF	TRBJ2-2	TRBV7-2
ASSINREETQY	TRBJ2-5	TRBV28
SARPGQGKETQY	TRBJ2-5	TRBV20-1
ASSELLAGKETQY	TRBJ2-5	TRBV10-2
ATSREGALGANVLT	TRBJ2-6	TRBV15
ASSFSGTGSRETQY	TRBJ2-5	TRBV13
ASSGWTGNTGELF	TRBJ2-2	TRBV25-1
ASSHLGITGTEAF	TRBJ1-1	TRBV9
SARDPTENTEAF	TRBJ1-1	TRBV20-1
ASSQTGVPGELF	TRBJ2-2	TRBV27
ASSGLAGVQY	TRBJ2-4	TRBV2
ASNKGGSYQETQY	TRBJ2-5	TRBV5-6
AISTRGEGSNQPQH	TRBJ1-5	TRBV10-3
ASSGGLAGGEETQY	TRBJ2-5	TRBV5-4
ASSQDRTSRGYEQY	TRBJ2-7	TRBV4-3
ASSPGAAHEAF	TRBJ1-1	TRBV6-4
SGWDSYEQY	TRBJ2-7	TRBV29-1
ASSFGGTGASPLH	TRBJ1-6	TRBV6-5
ATSEYKSANTGELF	TRBJ2-2	TRBV24-1
ASSLAELWLNTIY	TRBJ1-3	TRBV7-9
ASSGLTGKTNTEAF	TRBJ1-1	TRBV7-2
ASRTNDRGYEQY	TRBJ2-7	TRBV19
ASSFTMGHRYFEQY	TRBJ2-7	TRBV27